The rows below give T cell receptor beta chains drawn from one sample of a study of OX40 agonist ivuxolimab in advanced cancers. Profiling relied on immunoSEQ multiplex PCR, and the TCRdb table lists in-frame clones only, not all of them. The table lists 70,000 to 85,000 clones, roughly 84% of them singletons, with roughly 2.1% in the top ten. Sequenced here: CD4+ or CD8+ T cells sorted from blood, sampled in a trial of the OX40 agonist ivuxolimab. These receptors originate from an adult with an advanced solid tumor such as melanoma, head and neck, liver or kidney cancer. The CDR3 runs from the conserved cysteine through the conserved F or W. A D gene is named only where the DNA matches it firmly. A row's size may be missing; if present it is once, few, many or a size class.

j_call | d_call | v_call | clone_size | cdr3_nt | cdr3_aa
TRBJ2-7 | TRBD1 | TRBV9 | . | TGTGCCAGCAGCGGCCCGGGACAGGGGCATAATTTGAATGAGCAGTACTTC | CASSGPGQGHNLNEQYF
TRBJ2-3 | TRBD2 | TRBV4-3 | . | TGCGCCAGCAGCCAAGCGGGAGGGCCAACAGATACGCAGTATTTT | CASSQAGGPTDTQYF
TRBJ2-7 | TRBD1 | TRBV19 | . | TGTGCCAGTAGTCTCACCGGGACAGGGGCCTACGAGCAGTACTTC | CASSLTGTGAYEQYF
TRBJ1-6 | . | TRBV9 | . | TGTGCCAGCAGCGTATCAGGGGTGTCACCCCTCCACTTT | CASSVSGVSPLHF
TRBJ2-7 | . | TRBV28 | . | TGTGCCAGCAGCCCGACCGTGCCTCCCTACGAGCAGTACTTC | CASSPTVPPYEQYF
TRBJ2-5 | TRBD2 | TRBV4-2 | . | TGTGCCAGCAGCCAAGGCCACTCCGGGGGGGAGGGAGAGACCCAGTACTTC | CASSQGHSGGEGETQYF
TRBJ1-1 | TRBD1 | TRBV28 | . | TGTGCCAGCAGTTTATGGACAGGGGGCTTTACTGAAGCTTTCTTT | CASSLWTGGFTEAFF
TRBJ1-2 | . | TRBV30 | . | TGTGCCTGGGCAGGGGCCAACTATGGCTACACCTTC | CAWAGANYGYTF
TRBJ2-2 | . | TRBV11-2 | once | TGTGCCAGCAGCTTAGGCGGCCAGACGACCGGGGAGCTGTTTTTT | CASSLGGQTTGELFF
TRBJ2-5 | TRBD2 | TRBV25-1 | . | TGTGCCAGCAGTGAATTGAGGTTTAGCGGGGAGACCCAGTACTTC | CASSELRFSGETQYF
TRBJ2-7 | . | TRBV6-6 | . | TGTGCCAGCAGTTACCTGCGGGACAACTACGAGCAGTACTTC | CASSYLRDNYEQYF
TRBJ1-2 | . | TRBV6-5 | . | TGTGCCAGCAGTCTCAGGTGGGAGGGTGGCTCTGGCTACACCTTC | CASSLRWEGGSGYTF